The following is a TCR beta chain sequence with its context. The data derive from a study of T cell repertoires in ileal Crohn's disease. TCRdb keeps only in-frame clones here, not all; method: immunoSEQ multiplex PCR. The sample contains about 6,400 clones, more than 75% of which appear only once. The germline gives CDR1 SNHLY, CDR2 FYNNEI. CDR3 length: 15 residues. Trimming removed 7 bases at V and 2 bases at J, with 15 bases between. V is TRBV2 and J is TRBJ1-5, with D possibly TRBD1 on 5 matching bases. Sequenced input: ileal tissue. The sequence was obtained from an adult with Crohn's disease. As DNA, the CDR3 is TGTGCCAGCACCCTTTGGGGGGGAGGCAATCAGCCCCAGCATTTT. Protein: CASTLWGGGNQPQHF.